The 13 T cell receptor beta chains listed next were all sequenced from one sample in a study of T cell responses to AZD1222 COVID-19 vaccine. Some clones are missing from TCRdb's copy, which holds only in-frame ones; the method was immunoSEQ multiplex PCR. The sample has roughly 100,000 clones; approximately 89% are singletons. The specimen comprised peripheral blood, sampled on day 0 of AZD1222 vaccination. The receptors shown here come from an adult in good health.

The CDR3 DNA reads TGCGCCAGCAGCCGATCGACAGGGGGGGAAGAAAAACTGTTTTTT. This sequence encodes CASSRSTGGEEKLFF. The chain is built from TRBV4-1 and TRBJ1-4; 9 positions agree with TRBD1. The CDR3 length is 15 residues. J gave up 8 bases and V 4 bases, and 8 bases lay outside the gene matches. Germline loops: CDR1 MGHRA, CDR2 YSYEKL.

The V and J genes are TRBV18 and TRBJ1-4; 8 nucleotides match TRBD1. CDR1 is KGHSH, CDR2 LQKENI, per germline. This CDR3 is built from 14 residues. V was pared by 6 bases and J by 6 bases, with 6 bases of the junction left unmatched. The CDR3 here is CASSNRQGYEKLFF. CDR3 nucleotide sequence: TGTGCCAGCTCGAATAGACAGGGGTATGAAAAACTGTTTTTT.

J is TRBJ2-2 and V is TRBV18; no firm D call. The V end lost 0 bases, the J end lost 1 base, and 6 bases lay between the germline ends. Germline V gene lookup returns CDR1 KGHSH and CDR2 LQKENI. There are 15 residues in the CDR3. The CDR3 loop is CASSPPAGNTGELFF. CDR3 nucleotide sequence: TGTGCCAGCTCACCACCGGCCGGGAACACCGGGGAGCTGTTTTTT.

This rearrangement joins TRBV21-1 to TRBJ2-3; the DNA was not compared with TRBD2, the D call given in the table. TRBV21-1 is a recognized pseudogene. This CDR3 is 18 amino acids long. CDR3 region: CASSNPGLVISSTDTQYF. CDR3 DNA: TGTGCCAGCAGCAATCCGGGACTAGTGATTTCTAGCACAGATACGCAGTATTTT.

The CDR3 coding sequence is TGTGCCAGCAGCTTAGTAGTGGGGGGGCATAATGAGCAGTTCTTC. As protein: CASSLVVGGHNEQFF. This rearrangement joins TRBV11-2 to TRBJ2-1; D is possibly TRBD2 (7 bases). Germline V gives CDR1 SGHAT, CDR2 FQNNGV. V was shortened by 1 base and J by 7 bases, with 14 bases between the two germline ends. The CDR3 is made up of 15 amino acids. Based on the CDR3 plus reference TRBV11-2 and TRBJ2-1, the full variable domain is EAGVAQSPRYKIIEKRQSVAFWCNPISGHATLYWYQQILGQGPKLLIQFQNNGVVDDSQLPKDRFSAERLKGVDSTLKIQPAKLEDSAVYLCASSLVVGGHNEQFFGPGTRLTVL.

The chain joins TRBV6-5 to TRBJ2-7; D possibly matches TRBD1 or TRBD2 (5 bases each). The CDR3 is 15 amino acids. In germline, CDR1 is MNHEY, CDR2 SVGAGI. The V end was cut by 0 bases, the J end by 2 bases, with 11 bases between. CDR3 in amino acids: CASSYSAGRPYEQYF. The CDR3 nucleotides read TGTGCCAGCAGTTACTCCGCAGGGAGACCCTACGAGCAGTACTTC.

This clone was detected once. The gene calls are TRBV20-1 and TRBJ1-1, with no clear D. V shed 6 bases and J shed 10 bases, with 15 bases lying between them. The CDR3 extends over 11 amino acids. CDR1 DFQATT and CDR2 SNEGSKA come from the germline V gene (reference sequence). CDR3 sequence reads: CSALKESGAFF. Written as DNA, the CDR3 is TGCAGTGCCCTGAAGGAATCCGGAGCTTTCTTT.

The chain employs TRBV7-6 and TRBJ2-7; 8 nucleotides agree with TRBD2. The germline gives CDR1 SGHVS, CDR2 FNYEAQ. The CDR3 is 15 amino acids. Unmatched junction bases numbered 4, after V lost 3 bases and J lost 0 bases. The CDR3 here is CASSLGTSASYEQYF. Written as DNA, the CDR3 is TGTGCCAGCAGCTTGGGGACTAGTGCCTCCTACGAGCAGTACTTC. Supplemented by reference TRBV7-6 and TRBJ2-7, the full variable domain reads GAGVSQSPRYKVTKRGQDVALRCDPISGHVSLYWYRQALGQGPEFLTYFNYEAQQDKSGLPNDRFSAERPEGSISTLTIQRTEQRDSAMYRCASSLGTSASYEQYFGPGTRLTVT.

The chain employs TRBV12-2 and TRBJ1-5; whether TRBD1, the table's D call, matches the DNA was not checked. TRBV12-2 is classified as a pseudogene. This CDR3 comprises 21 residues. The CDR3 here is CASRQRRRDSKKKNSNQPQHF. CDR3 bases: TGTGCAAGTCGCCAGAGAAGACGGGACAGTAAAAAGAAAAATAGCAATCAGCCCCAGCATTTT.

The chain recombines TRBV4-1 with TRBJ1-2; D remains ambiguous. V lost 0 bases and J 8 bases, leaving 16 bases between the germline ends. This CDR3 has 15 amino acids. Germline assignment: CDR1 MGHRA and CDR2 YSYEKL. CDR3 DNA: TGCGCCAGCAGCCAAGACGGCCAGAGCAACGAGGGCTACACCTTC. This sequence encodes CASSQDGQSNEGYTF.

The chain recombines TRBV27 with TRBJ2-1; no clear D gene. Per the germline V gene, CDR1 is MNHEY and CDR2 is SMNVEV (reference sequence). The CDR3 totals 18 residues. V lost 0 bases and J lost 1, with 16 bases in between. In DNA form, the CDR3 reads TGTGCCAGCAGTTTATCGTCTTCACGGTTAAGGTCCTACAATGAGCAGTTCTTC. This translates into CASSLSSSRLRSYNEQFF.

This clone occurred a few times. The chain links TRBV29-1 to TRBJ2-1; D possibly corresponds to TRBD1 (6 bases). The germline V and J ends were trimmed by 4 bases and 4 bases, with 17 bases remaining between them. The CDR3 is 15 amino acids. CDR1 and CDR2 (germline): SQVTM, ANQGSEA. This chain's CDR3 is CSVVGFVDSYNEQFF. CDR3 bases: TGCAGCGTTGTGGGGTTTGTGGACAGTTACAATGAGCAGTTCTTC.

The V gene is TRBV2, the J gene TRBJ1-2, with D possibly TRBD1 on 5 matching bases. The CDR3 spans 13 residues. The V and J ends lost 6 bases and 5 bases respectively, with 13 bases between them. Germline CDR1 SNHLY, CDR2 FYNNEI. CDR3 region: CASSGTVHYGYTF. The CDR3 DNA reads TGTGCCAGCAGCGGGACGGTGCATTATGGCTACACCTTC. Full variable domain (remainder filled in from reference TRBV2 and TRBJ1-2): EPEVTQTPSHQVTQMGQEVILRCVPISNHLYFYWYRQILGQKVEFLVSFYNNEISEKSEIFDDQFSVERPDGSNFTLKIRSTKLEDSAMYFCASSGTVHYGYTFGSGTRLTVV.